This TCR beta chain was sequenced for a study of OX40 agonist ivuxolimab in advanced cancers. About the full investigation: Ivuxolimab was a fully human IgG2 agonistic monoclonal antibody targeting the costimulatory receptor OX40 (CD134). Of the roughly 50 dose-escalation patients, hepatocellular carcinoma was present in about 20, melanoma in roughly 15, renal cell carcinoma in 9 and head and neck cancer in 9. The purpose of peripheral TCRbeta sequencing was to test whether ivuxolimab changed TCR sequence diversity and led to clonal T-cell expansion. The paper reports the monotherapy dose-escalation portion (N of about 50 patients) of the phase I ivuxolimab trial. Partial responses occurred in three dose-escalation patients: two with cutaneous melanoma and one with hepatocellular carcinoma. In the dose-escalation cohort, 65% to 85% of patients were male, and the mean age was 60 years with a range of roughly 20 to 79. Patients were allowed to have had prior anti-PD-1, anti-PD-L1 or anti-CTLA-4 therapy, and 40% of the dose-escalation patients had been treated with checkpoint inhibitors. Intravenous ivuxolimab was administered to patients every 2 weeks at six dose levels: 0.01, 0.1, 0.3, 1.5, 3 and 10 mg/kg.

Patients with autoimmune disease history or receiving systemic immunosuppression were excluded from the trial. In every dose cohort, peripheral blood was drawn for TCR sequencing at baseline, cycle 4 day 1, and cycle 7 day 1. Samples came from an open-label, multicenter, first-in-human phase I dose-escalation trial of ivuxolimab. The trial enrolled adults with locally advanced or metastatic head and neck squamous cell, hepatocellular, melanoma or renal cell carcinoma. Before TCR sequencing, CD4+ T cells and CD8+ T cells were sorted from peripheral blood as separate populations. CDR1 and CDR2 (MNHNS, SASEGT) derive from the germline V gene. V is clipped by 2 bases and J by 9 bases, and the sequence between their germline boundaries is 17 bases long. Counted from cysteine to phenylalanine, this CDR3 has 15 amino acids. Only the CDR3 DNA stays, 45 bases, in frame from base 1. Genomic DNA was extracted from sorted cells for sequencing of the TCRbeta CDR3 region. The immunoSEQ Assay was used for sequencing of TCRbeta CDR3 regions. TCRdb's version of the immuneACCESS table is confined to in-frame rearrangements and falls short of the full clone set. An unresolved V gene accounts for under half of the shortfall where checked; the remainder is of unknown origin. Across this sample there are approximately 77,000 clones, with approximately 85% seen only once. The ten biggest clones cover 2% to 2.5% of the sample.

In the case of this clone: No cognate antigen has been identified for it. No much larger clone exists at a distance of one base, and base qualities are not known.

Broad study findings and their caveats: Partial responders in the 0.1-3.0 mg/kg groups had among the lowest normalized peripheral clonal expansion, especially among CD8+ T cells. At doses of 0.1 to 3.0 mg/kg, clonal expansion of both CD4+ and CD8+ T cells in blood was seen between baseline and week 6. Low levels of normalized T-cell clonal expansion were also seen in some patients who did not respond. Antigen specificity was not determined for the clonally expanded peripheral T cells. After ivuxolimab, CD8+ T cells had more expanded clones than CD4+ T cells on average.

This TCR derives from an adult with an advanced solid tumor such as melanoma, head and neck, liver or kidney cancer. The material was CD4+ or CD8+ T cells sorted from blood, obtained in a trial of the OX40 agonist ivuxolimab. The chain links TRBV6-1 with TRBJ1-5, with no reliable assignment of the D segment. CDR3 sequence: CASSESGRLSWPQHF. In nucleotides, the sequence is TGTGCCAGCAGTGAAAGCGGACGGCTATCTTGGCCCCAGCATTTT.